This T cell receptor beta chain was identified during a study of T cells in Graves' hyperthyroidism and ophthalmopathy. Each 10 ml fresh peripheral blood draw supplied the PBMCs. RNA transcripts yielded amplified TCR beta CDR3 regions. TCR CDR3 underwent first-round RT-PCR with the HTBI primer set. TCRdb re-called the multiplex PCR reads with MiXCR, one entry per CDR3 protein. The table has 300,000 to 450,000 distinct CDR3 sequences, around 14% seen once. Study conclusions and caveats: The majority of expanded thyroid clonotypes above 0.001 also appeared in blood.

In this sample, this clonotype turned up a few times. What it recognizes is unknown. Germline V gives CDR1 SQVTM, CDR2 ANQGSEA. V lost 4 bases, J lost 6 bases, and 3 bases stayed unmatched. The CDR3 sequence is 13 residues long. The TCR comes from a woman aged 55-69 years with Graves' hyperthyroidism. Sequencing used blood. V and J are TRBV29-1 and TRBJ2-1; 10 bases map to TRBD2. CDR3 amino acids: CSVASGRANEQFF. The CDR3 DNA reads as TGCAGCGTTGCAAGCGGGAGGGCCAATGAGCAGTTCTTC.